This T cell receptor beta chain appears in the sequencing data of a study of CD8 T cells in ankylosing spondylitis. Study-wide points: Ankylosing spondylitis blood appeared to be characterized by a TCR beta motif of eight or nine highly homologous variants. In the blood and synovial fluid of reactive arthritis, some motif variants had been previously reported.

A single record per CDR3 protein comes from TCRdb applying MiXCR to the 5' RACE reads. Among under 550,000 distinct CDR3 sequences listed, 25% to 30% were seen once. This clonotype has only a few counts. Its matching antigen is unknown. CDR1 is DFQATT, CDR2 SNEGSKA, per germline (reference sequence). This CDR3 has 13 amino acids. The ends were cut back, 0 bases at V and 4 bases at J, with 9 bases in the middle. The genes are TRBV20-1 and TRBJ1-2; no reliable D call. The sequenced sample consisted of blood, either unsorted or a sorted T cell fraction (not recorded which). This sequence was found in a male donor with ankylosing spondylitis. CDR3 DNA sequence: TGCAGTGCTAGAGATCAGACCGTCTATGGCTACACCTTC. Translated: CSARDQTVYGYTF.